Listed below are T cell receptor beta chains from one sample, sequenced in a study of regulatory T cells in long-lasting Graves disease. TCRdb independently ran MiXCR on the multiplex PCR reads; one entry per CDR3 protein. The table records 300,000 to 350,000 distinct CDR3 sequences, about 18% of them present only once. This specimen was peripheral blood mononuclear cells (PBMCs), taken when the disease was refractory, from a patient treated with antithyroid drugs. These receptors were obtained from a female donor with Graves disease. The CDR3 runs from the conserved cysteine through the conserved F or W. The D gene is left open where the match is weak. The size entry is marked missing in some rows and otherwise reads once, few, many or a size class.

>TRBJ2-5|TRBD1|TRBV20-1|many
CSATGTGGRETQYF
TGCAGTGCCACGGGAACAGGGGGTCGGGAGACCCAGTACTTC
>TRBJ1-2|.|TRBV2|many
CASPRAEPYGYTF
TGTGCCAGCCCTCGCGCAGAGCCCTATGGCTACACCTTC
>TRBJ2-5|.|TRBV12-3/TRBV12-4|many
CASNLAPNQETQYF
TGTGCCAGCAACCTAGCGCCAAATCAAGAGACCCAGTACTTC
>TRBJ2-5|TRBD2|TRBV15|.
CATSSQRGGGSPRGTQYF
TGTGCCACCAGCAGCCAGCGCGGGGGAGGGTCTCCTAGAGGGACCCAGTACTTC
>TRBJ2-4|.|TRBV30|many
CAWSVGGGTNIQYF
TGTGCCTGGAGTGTAGGGGGGGGTACAAACATTCAGTACTTC
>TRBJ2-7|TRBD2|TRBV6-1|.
CASIGAGAMYEQYF
TGTGCCAGCATCGGAGCGGGGGCCATGTACGAGCAGTACTTC
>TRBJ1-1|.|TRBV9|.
CASSVRESMNTEAFF
TGTGCCAGCAGCGTCCGAGAGAGTATGAACACTGAAGCTTTCTTT
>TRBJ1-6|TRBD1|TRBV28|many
CASSSSRQGANSPLHF
TGTGCCAGCAGTTCCTCGCGACAGGGGGCCAATTCACCCCTCCACTTT
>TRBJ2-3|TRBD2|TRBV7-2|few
CASSPGLAGAPSTDTQYF
TGTGCCAGCAGCCCGGGACTAGCGGGGGCACCTAGCACAGATACGCAGTATTTT
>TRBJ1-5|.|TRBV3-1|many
CASSRSGRQPQHF
TGTGCCAGCAGCCGCTCAGGGAGGCAGCCCCAGCATTTT
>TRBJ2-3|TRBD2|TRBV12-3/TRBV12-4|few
CASSSGGGGDTQYF
TGTGCCAGCAGTTCGGGCGGGGGGGGAGATACGCAGTATTTT
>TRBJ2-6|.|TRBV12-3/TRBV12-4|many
CASSRRTASGANVLTF
TGTGCCAGCAGTCGTCGGACGGCCTCTGGGGCCAACGTCCTGACTTTC
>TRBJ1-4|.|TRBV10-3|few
CAISESREKLFF
TGTGCCATCAGTGAGTCTCGGGAAAAACTGTTTTTT
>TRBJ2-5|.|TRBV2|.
CASSKVAGSETQYF
TGTGCCAGCAGCAAGGTGGCAGGTTCTGAGACCCAGTACTTC